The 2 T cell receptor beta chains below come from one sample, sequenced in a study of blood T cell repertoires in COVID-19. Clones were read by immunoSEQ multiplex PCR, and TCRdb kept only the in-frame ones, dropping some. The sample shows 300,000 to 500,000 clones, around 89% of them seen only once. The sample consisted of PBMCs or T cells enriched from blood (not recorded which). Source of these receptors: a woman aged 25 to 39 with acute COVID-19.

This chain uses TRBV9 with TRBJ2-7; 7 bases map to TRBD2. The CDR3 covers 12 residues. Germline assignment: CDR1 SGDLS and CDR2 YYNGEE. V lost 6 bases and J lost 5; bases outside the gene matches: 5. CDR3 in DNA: TGTGCCAGCAAATATCGGGGGGACGAGCAGTACTTC. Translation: CASKYRGDEQYF.

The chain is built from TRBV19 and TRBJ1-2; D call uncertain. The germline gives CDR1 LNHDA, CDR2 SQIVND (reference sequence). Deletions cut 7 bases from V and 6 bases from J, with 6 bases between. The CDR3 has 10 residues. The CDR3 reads CASNRDGYTF. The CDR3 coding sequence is TGTGCCAGTAATCGGGATGGCTACACCTTC.